Sequencing of this TCR beta chain was carried out in a study of cytomegalovirus exposure and HLA in healthy donors. Each of the donors was a healthy bone marrow donor. As concerns this clone: As yet, its antigen is unknown.

The PCR used 60 Vbeta and 13 Jbeta primers. TCRdb's copy holds only in-frame clones and misses some; the assay was immunoSEQ multiplex PCR. Of under 130,000 clones listed, approximately 81% are singletons. The study's findings and limits: The authors considered a cluster of highly shared sequence variants likely to be a sequencing artifact.

V lost 0 bases and J lost 8, with 19 bases in between. Germline assignment: CDR1 MNHEY and CDR2 SVGAGI. CDR3 length equals 16 residues. The sequence was obtained from a man under 40 in good health and CMV-seronegative. The specimen sequenced was PBMCs. The chain uses TRBV6-5 and TRBJ1-2; D uncertain. The CDR3 reads CASSYSGAGRRRGYTF. CDR3 DNA sequence: TGTGCCAGCAGTTACTCGGGAGCTGGACGGCGGAGGGGCTACACCTTC.